At least ten counts were recorded for the clone carrying this T cell receptor (beta chain). Its matching antigen is unknown. What was amplified from RNA transcripts were TCR beta CDR3 regions. The primer set for the first-round RT-PCR of the TCR CDR3 was HTBI. One entry per CDR3 protein results from TCRdb running MiXCR on the multiplex PCR reads. The sample records a few hundred thousand distinct CDR3 sequences, 20% to 25% being singletons. The data belong to a study of T cells in Graves' hyperthyroidism and ophthalmopathy. Whole-study results and caveats: Ophthalmopathy was distinguished from stable hyperthyroidism by 13 V-J signatures.

The sample was blood. This sequence was found in a man aged 18-30 years with Graves' hyperthyroidism.

CDR3 sequence reads: CSARDRARETQYF. In DNA, the CDR3 is TGCAGTGCTAGAGATCGGGCCCGGGAGACCCAGTACTTC. The V and J genes are TRBV20-1 and TRBJ2-5, with D unresolved. The germline V gene has CDR1 DFQATT and CDR2 SNEGSKA (reference sequence). The CDR3 is 13 residues long. V shed 0 bases and J shed 5 bases, with 10 bases lying between them.